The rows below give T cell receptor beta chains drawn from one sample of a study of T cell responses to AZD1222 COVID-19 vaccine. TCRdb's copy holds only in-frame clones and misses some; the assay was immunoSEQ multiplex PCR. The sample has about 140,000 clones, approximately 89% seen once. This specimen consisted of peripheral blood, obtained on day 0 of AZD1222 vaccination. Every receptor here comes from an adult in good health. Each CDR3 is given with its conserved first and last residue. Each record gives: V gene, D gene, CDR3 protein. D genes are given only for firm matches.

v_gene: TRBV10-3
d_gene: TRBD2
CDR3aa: CAISESVPGGTYNEQFF

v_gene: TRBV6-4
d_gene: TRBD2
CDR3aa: CASSEKLAGVEQFF

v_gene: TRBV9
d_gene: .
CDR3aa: CASSVEGPLRVYTF

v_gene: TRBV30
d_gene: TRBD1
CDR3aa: CAWNKAGGLHIQYF

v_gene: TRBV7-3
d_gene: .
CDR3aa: CASSPGMAGGELFF

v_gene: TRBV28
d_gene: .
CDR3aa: CASSLGRFNQPQHF

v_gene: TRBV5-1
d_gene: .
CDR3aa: CASSLLSTNVHEQYF

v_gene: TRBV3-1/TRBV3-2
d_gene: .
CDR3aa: CASSQLWGETQYF

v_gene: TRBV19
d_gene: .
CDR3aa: CAPGLDNEQFF

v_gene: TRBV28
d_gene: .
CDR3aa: CASSLGDGANVLTF

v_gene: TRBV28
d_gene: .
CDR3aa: CASGEASGVTEAFF

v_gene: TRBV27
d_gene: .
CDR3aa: CASSLYGGTGELFF

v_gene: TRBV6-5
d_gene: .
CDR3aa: CATSTVNHTEAFF

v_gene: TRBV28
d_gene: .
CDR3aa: CASSFPTVGVLNTEAFF

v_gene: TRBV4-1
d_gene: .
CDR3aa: CASSQERPYGYTF

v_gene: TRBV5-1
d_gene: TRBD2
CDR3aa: CASSVAGGESEQFF

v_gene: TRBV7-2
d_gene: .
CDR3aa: CASSKYRRNTGELFF

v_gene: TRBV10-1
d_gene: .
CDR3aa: CASSDGIGGNEKLFF

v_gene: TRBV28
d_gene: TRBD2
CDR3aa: CASSGPGTTTYEQYF

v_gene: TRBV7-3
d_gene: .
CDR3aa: CASSPRSSTNTGELFF

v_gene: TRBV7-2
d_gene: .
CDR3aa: CASSFGRNNEQFF

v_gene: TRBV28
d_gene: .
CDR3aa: CASSLGVQPDQPQHF

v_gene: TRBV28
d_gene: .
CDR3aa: CASSTSRDHNNEQFF

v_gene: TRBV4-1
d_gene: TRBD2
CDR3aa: CASSPPAGGSDTQYF

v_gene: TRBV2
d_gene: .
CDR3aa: CASEVGLAKNIQYF

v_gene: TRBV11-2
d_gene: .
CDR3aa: CASSLEERLGSGANVLTF

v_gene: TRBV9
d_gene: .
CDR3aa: CASSVDGYENTEAFF

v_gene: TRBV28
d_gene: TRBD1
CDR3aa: CASSPGQGGTYEQYF

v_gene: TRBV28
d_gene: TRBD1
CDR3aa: CASRFYGTGRESPLHF

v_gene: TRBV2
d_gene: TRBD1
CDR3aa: CATVTLGRGRAGANVLTF

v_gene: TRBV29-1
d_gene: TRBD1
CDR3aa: CSAGTEMNTEAFF

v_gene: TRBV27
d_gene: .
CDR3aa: CASSLSARGYEQYF

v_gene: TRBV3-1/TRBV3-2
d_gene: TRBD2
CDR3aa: CASSLIWGGKAGELFF

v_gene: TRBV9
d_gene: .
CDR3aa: CASSVGGTPNEQFF

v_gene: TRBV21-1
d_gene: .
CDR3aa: CASSNVGEGFKGSLHF

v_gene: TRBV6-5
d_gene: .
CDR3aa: CASSYGRGTEAFF

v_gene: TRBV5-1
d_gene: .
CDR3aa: CASSFKGDTQYF

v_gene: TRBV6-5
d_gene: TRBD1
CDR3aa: CASRMGTGDEKLFF

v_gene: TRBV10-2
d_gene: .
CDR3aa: CASSPPHSYGNEQFF

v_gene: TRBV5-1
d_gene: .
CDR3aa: CASSPRGKQPQHF

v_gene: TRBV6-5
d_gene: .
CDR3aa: CASSYDLRSGNTIYF

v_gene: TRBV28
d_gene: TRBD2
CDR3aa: CASSPIAGGPYNEQFF

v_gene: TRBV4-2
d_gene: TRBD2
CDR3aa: CASSRLAGTSFHEQYF

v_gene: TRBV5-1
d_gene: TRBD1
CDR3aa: CASRNLGQNYNEQFF

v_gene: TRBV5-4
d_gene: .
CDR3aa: CASSAGGRGLGNTIYF

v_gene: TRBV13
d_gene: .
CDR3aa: CASSSTYTHEQYF

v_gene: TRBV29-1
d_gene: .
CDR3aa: CSVTLGQSSNQPQHF

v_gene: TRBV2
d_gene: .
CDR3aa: CASSEGVVVYEQYF

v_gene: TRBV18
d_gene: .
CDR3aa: CASKTGGGATEAFF

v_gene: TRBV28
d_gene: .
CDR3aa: CASSPDGNQPQHF

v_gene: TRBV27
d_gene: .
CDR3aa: CASSSTINEQFF

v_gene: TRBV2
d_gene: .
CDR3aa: CASSKTQQGPYGYTF

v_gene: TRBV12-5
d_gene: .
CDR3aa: CASGLYRDNTSPLHF

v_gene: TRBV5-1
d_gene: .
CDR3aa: CASARDGLNEKLFF

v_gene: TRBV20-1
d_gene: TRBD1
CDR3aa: CRGGGFTEAFF